The next 31 T cell receptor beta chains were all read from a single sample in a study of blood T cell repertoires in COVID-19. Here immunoSEQ multiplex PCR was the method, and the copy in TCRdb shows in-frame clones only, minus some. The sample lists 270,000 or so clones, about 90% occurring once. Sequenced input: peripheral blood. The receptor set was obtained from a woman in her sixties with COVID-19, enrolled during active disease.

The gene calls are TRBV18 and TRBJ1-5, with TRBD1 as a possible D gene (5 bases). This CDR3 has 15 amino acids. The V end lost 4 bases, the J end lost 3 bases, and 13 bases lay between the germline ends. The germline gives CDR1 KGHSH, CDR2 LQKENI. CDR3 DNA sequence: TGTGCCAGCTCACAACAGGCGGGACTCAATCAGCCCCAGCATTTT. This gives the protein CASSQQAGLNQPQHF.

This clone was counted a few times. The rearrangement uses TRBV6-2 or TRBV6-3 and TRBJ1-6; 11 nucleotides line up with TRBD1. The V and J ends lost 2 bases and 10 bases, in that order; junction bases with no gene match: 10. The CDR3 extends over 17 amino acids. Germline lookup yields CDR1 MNHEY and CDR2 SVGEGT. This CDR3 is CASSYLPRTGGRSPLHF. The CDR3 nucleotides are TGTGCCAGCAGTTACCTCCCCAGGACAGGGGGCAGGTCACCCCTCCACTTT.

V and J are TRBV7-6 and TRBJ2-1; tentatively, D is TRBD1 (8 bases). Looked up from germline, CDR1 is SGHVS and CDR2 is FNYEAQ. The V and J ends lost 5 bases and 9 bases respectively, with 17 bases between them. The CDR3 runs to 14 residues. The CDR3 protein is CASSPPDREGEQFF. The CDR3 DNA follows: TGTGCCAGCAGCCCTCCGGACAGGGAGGGTGAGCAGTTCTTC.

This rearrangement joins TRBV5-1 to TRBJ2-1; perhaps TRBD1 as D (6 bases). The germline CDR1 and CDR2 sequences are SGHRS and YFSETQ. There are 16 residues in the CDR3. The V gene lost 0 bases and the J gene lost 0 bases, with 10 bases spanning the gap. The CDR3 sequence is CASSLGQGFSYNEQFF. CDR3 DNA sequence: TGCGCCAGCAGCTTGGGGCAGGGGTTCTCCTACAATGAGCAGTTCTTC.

The chain couples TRBV5-1 to TRBJ2-5, with 13 bases identical to TRBD2. Germline lookup yields CDR1 SGHRS and CDR2 YFSETQ. Unmatched junction bases numbered 10, after V lost 0 bases and J lost 2 bases. CDR3 length equals 19 residues. As DNA, the CDR3 is TGCGCCAGCAGCTTGGGACTAGCGGGGGGCTCGGCCCTTCAAGAGACCCAGTACTTC. Protein: CASSLGLAGGSALQETQYF.

The CDR3 sequence: CASSSLGYATNEKLFF. The CDR3 DNA reads as TGTGCCAGCAGCTCACTTGGTTACGCAACTAATGAAAAACTGTTTTTT. V is TRBV11-2 and J is TRBJ1-4; D gene ambiguous. The length of the CDR3 is 16 residues. Trimming took 4 bases from V and 0 from J, leaving 12 bases between them. Germline lookup yields CDR1 SGHAT and CDR2 FQNNGV. Based on the CDR3 plus reference TRBV11-2 and TRBJ1-4, the full variable domain is EAGVAQSPRYKIIEKRQSVAFWCNPISGHATLYWYQQILGQGPKLLIQFQNNGVVDDSQLPKDRFSAERLKGVDSTLKIQPAKLEDSAVYLCASSSLGYATNEKLFFGSGTQLSVL.

The V call is TRBV12-3 or TRBV12-4, the J call TRBJ1-1; tentatively, D is TRBD1 (6 bases). The V end lost 5 bases, the J end lost 8 bases, and 12 bases lay between the germline ends. CDR3 length equals 12 residues. For the CDR3, the DNA is TGTGCCAGCAGTCCAGACAGGAAAGAAGCTTTCTTT. Its translation is CASSPDRKEAFF.

V and J are TRBV11-2 and TRBJ1-1; D possibly corresponds to TRBD1 (5 bases). Trimming shortened V by 1 base and J by 5 bases, and 14 bases separated the two germline ends. CDR1 is SGHAT and CDR2 is FQNNGV in the germline V gene. This CDR3 is built from 15 residues. CDR3 sequence: CASSLGTGLGTEAFF. In DNA form, the CDR3 reads TGTGCCAGCAGCTTAGGTACAGGCTTGGGGACTGAAGCTTTCTTT.

The gene calls are TRBV12-3 or TRBV12-4 and TRBJ1-1; D unresolved. This CDR3 has 13 amino acids. V was pared by 1 base and J by 7 bases, with 10 bases between. The CDR3 DNA follows: TGTGCCAGCAGTTTAGAGCGCAGCCATGAAGCTTTCTTT. Translating it yields CASSLERSHEAFF.

J is TRBJ2-2 and V is TRBV4-2; 13 positions agree with TRBD2. This CDR3 comprises 23 residues. The ends lost 2 bases at V and 7 bases at J; junction bases unmatched: 25. CDR1 and CDR2 from the germline V gene are LGHNA and YNFKEQ. The CDR3 DNA reads as TGTGCCAGCAGCCAATCAAGAGCCCCGGTACTAGCGGGGGGGGGCCTTGCTTACGGGGAGCTGTTTTTT. Its translation: CASSQSRAPVLAGGGLAYGELFF.

This sequence joins TRBV5-6 and TRBJ2-1, with a possible D match to TRBD1 (5 bases). CDR3 size: 15 residues. V was cut by 2 bases and J by 0 bases, with 9 bases left in between. Germline V gene sequence: CDR1 SGHDT, CDR2 YYEEEE. The CDR3 DNA reads as TGTGCCAGCAGCTTCAGACAGAACTCCTACAATGAGCAGTTCTTC. This encodes CASSFRQNSYNEQFF.

This chain joins TRBV19 and TRBJ1-1; TRBD1 aligns across 12 bases. The CDR3 sequence is 16 residues long. Trimming took 5 bases from V and 1 from J; bases not matched to a gene: 5. The germline V gene has CDR1 LNHDA and CDR2 SQIVND (reference sequence). The CDR3 DNA sequence: TGTGCCAGTAGTCAGGGGACAGGGGGCCGGAACACTGAAGCTTTCTTT. It encodes CASSQGTGGRNTEAFF.

The V call is TRBV20-1, the J call TRBJ1-1; 8 nucleotides align to TRBD1. Looked up from germline, CDR1 is DFQATT and CDR2 is SNEGSKA (reference sequence). This CDR3 contains 11 residues. After removal of 5 bases from V and 11 bases from J, the junction contained 7 bases not matched to a gene. CDR3 in amino acids: CSARTGSRAFF. CDR3 nucleotides: TGCAGTGCTCGGACAGGGTCGCGGGCTTTCTTT.

The chain joins TRBV19 to TRBJ1-4; possibly TRBD1 for D (5 bases). Per germline, CDR1 LNHDA and CDR2 SQIVND (reference sequence). V lost 10 bases and J lost 5, with 20 bases in between. This CDR3 contains 15 residues. CDR3 region: CATLPQGGGNEKLFF. Written as DNA, the CDR3 is TGTGCCACCCTCCCCCAGGGAGGTGGAAATGAAAAACTGTTTTTT.

In regard to this clone: This CDR3 is also generated by other DNA sequences in the sample. The chain carries TRBV27 and TRBJ2-7; TRBD1 matches 8 bases. Germline lookup yields CDR1 MNHEY and CDR2 SMNVEV (reference sequence). CDR3 size: 13 residues. V gave up 6 bases and J gave up 1 base; unmatched junction bases: 2. In nucleotides, the CDR3 is TGTGCCAGCAGGCGGACAGGGTCCTACGAGCAGTACTTC. This codes for CASRRTGSYEQYF.

The chain couples TRBV9 to TRBJ2-7; the match to TRBD2 covers 8 bases. J gave up 1 base and V 3 bases, and 6 bases lay outside the gene matches. This CDR3 has 15 amino acids. The germline CDR1 and CDR2 sequences are SGDLS and YYNGEE. The CDR3 loop is CASSEDGGASYEQYF. CDR3 nucleotide sequence: TGTGCCAGCAGCGAGGACGGGGGGGCTTCCTACGAGCAGTACTTC.

This chain links TRBV18 with TRBJ1-6; D is uncertain. CDR1 is KGHSH and CDR2 is LQKENI in the germline V gene. V was cut by 3 bases and J by 7 bases, with 16 bases left in between. This CDR3 spans 16 amino acids. The CDR3 region is CASSPGSFLGNSPLHF. CDR3 DNA: TGTGCCAGCTCACCTGGGAGCTTCTTGGGGAATTCACCCCTCCACTTT.

The gene calls are TRBV10-3 and TRBJ1-6, with no clear D. Germline V gene lookup returns CDR1 ENHRY and CDR2 SYGVKD. The CDR3 has 14 amino acids. Trimming pared 2 bases from V and 12 bases from J, leaving 14 bases between. The CDR3 reads CAISEGSSLEPLHF. CDR3 nucleotide sequence: TGTGCCATCAGTGAGGGGAGTAGCCTGGAACCCCTCCACTTT.

V gene TRBV19 combines with J gene TRBJ2-7; D perhaps matches TRBD1 (6 bases). Germline-derived CDR1 and CDR2 are LNHDA and SQIVND (reference sequence). V was shortened by 5 bases and J by 1 base, with 15 bases between the two germline ends. This CDR3 comprises 15 residues. Here the CDR3 reads CASSPLGTRSYEQYF. CDR3 in DNA: TGTGCCAGTAGTCCGTTGGGGACAAGATCCTACGAGCAGTACTTC.

The chain recombines TRBV2 with TRBJ2-3, with TRBD2 matching 12 bases. From germline, CDR1 is SNHLY and CDR2 FYNNEI. V gave up 6 bases and J gave up 6 bases; unmatched junction bases: 10. The CDR3 length is 16 residues. The CDR3 DNA reads as TGTGCCAGCAGCAAGCTATCTAGCGGGGGGGGCGATACGCAGTATTTT. Protein: CASSKLSSGGGDTQYF.

The chain has TRBV7-9 and TRBJ1-5, with 7 bases aligning to TRBD1. This CDR3 is built from 14 residues. Looked up from germline, CDR1 is SEHNR and CDR2 is FQNEAQ (reference sequence). Trimming cost V 4 bases and J 5 bases; bases outside gene matches: 5. CDR3 DNA sequence: TGTGCCAGCAGCTCGACAGGGTACTATCAGCCCCAGCATTTT. Its protein product is CASSSTGYYQPQHF.

The chain combines TRBV20-1 with TRBJ1-2; 9 positions agree with TRBD1. The V gene end was trimmed by 6 bases and the J gene end by 7 bases; junction bases not matched to a gene: 9. The CDR3 totals 13 residues. Germline V lookup: CDR1 DFQATT, CDR2 SNEGSKA (reference sequence). The CDR3: CSASTGGAGGYTF. The CDR3 DNA is TGCAGTGCGAGTACAGGGGGCGCGGGTGGCTACACCTTC.

The chain employs TRBV6-2 or TRBV6-3 and TRBJ2-2, with 12 nucleotides matching TRBD2. CDR1 and CDR2 (germline): MNHEY, SVGEGT. This CDR3 has 17 residues. The V and J ends lost 2 bases and 5 bases, in that order; junction bases with no gene match: 6. The CDR3 spells CASSYASGGARTGELFF. DNA of the CDR3: TGTGCCAGCAGTTACGCTAGCGGGGGGGCCCGAACCGGGGAGCTGTTTTTT.

The chain recombines TRBV12-3 or TRBV12-4 with TRBJ1-2; D gene unclear. The CDR3 length is 13 residues. The V and J ends lost 4 bases and 2 bases respectively, with 8 bases between them. The CDR3 reads CASSYEGNYGYTF. The CDR3 coding sequence is TGTGCCAGCAGTTACGAGGGAAACTATGGCTACACCTTC.

The DNA of the CDR3 is TGTGCCAGCAGCTTAGAAGGAGACAGGGCCGTTATCTATGGCTACACCTTC. Translation: CASSLEGDRAVIYGYTF. This chain links TRBV7-2 with TRBJ1-2, with TRBD1 identical over 7 bases. The germline gives CDR1 SGHTA, CDR2 FQGNSA. V shed 1 base and J 4 bases; nucleotides not matched to a gene: 12. This CDR3 comprises 17 residues.

The chain uses TRBV6-1 and TRBJ1-4, with D tentatively TRBD1 (6 bases). This CDR3 is 14 amino acids long. Germline CDR1 and CDR2: MNHNS and SASEGT. V was cut by 6 bases and J by 0 bases, with 8 bases left in between. CDR3 sequence: CASRSGATNEKLFF. For the CDR3, the DNA is TGTGCCAGCAGATCAGGGGCAACTAATGAAAAACTGTTTTTT.

This rearrangement joins TRBV7-6 to TRBJ2-1, with 13 bases fitting TRBD2. The CDR3 spans 15 residues. J gave up 7 bases and V 5 bases, and 5 bases lay outside the gene matches. The germline CDR1 and CDR2 sequences are SGHVS and FNYEAQ. The chain's CDR3 is CASSRTSGGGNEQFF. The CDR3 DNA reads TGTGCCAGCAGCCGAACTAGCGGGGGGGGAAATGAGCAGTTCTTC.

V is TRBV6-1 and J is TRBJ2-7; TRBD2 matches 10 bases. CDR1 and CDR2 from the germline V gene are MNHNS and SASEGT. The CDR3 is 16 residues long. V lost 2 bases to trimming and J lost 2 bases; unmatched junction nucleotides: 6. The CDR3 DNA follows: TGTGCCAGCAGTGAATATGGGAGCGGGGGGGCCTACGAGCAGTACTTC. Protein: CASSEYGSGGAYEQYF.

The chain uses TRBV5-1 and TRBJ2-1; weak D call: TRBD1 (6 bases). The germline V gene encodes CDR1 SGHRS and CDR2 YFSETQ. The CDR3 extends over 15 amino acids. The V end was cut by 0 bases, the J end by 2 bases, with 9 bases between. CDR3 amino acids: CASSLEGVPYNEQFF. The CDR3 nucleotides are TGCGCCAGCAGCTTGGAGGGGGTCCCCTACAATGAGCAGTTCTTC.

This clone has a handful of counts. V usage is TRBV10-3 and J usage is TRBJ1-5; D uncertain. CDR1 is ENHRY, CDR2 SYGVKD, per germline. This CDR3 has 12 residues. Trimming took 4 bases from V and 4 from J, leaving 5 bases between them. Here the CDR3 reads CAISAENQPQHF. As DNA, the CDR3 is TGTGCCATCAGTGCAGAAAATCAGCCCCAGCATTTT.

The V gene is TRBV30, the J gene TRBJ1-1; TRBD1 aligns across 8 bases. V lost 3 bases and J lost 4; bases outside the gene matches: 7. The CDR3 sequence is 14 residues long. Germline loops: CDR1 GTSNPN, CDR2 SVGIG (reference sequence). The DNA of the CDR3 is TGTGCCTGGAGGGCAGGGGGCGCGTCCACTGAAGCTTTCTTT. This encodes CAWRAGGASTEAFF.